The present T cell receptor (beta chain) was sequenced within a study of cytomegalovirus exposure and HLA in healthy donors (TCRdb year 2017). Context from the whole study: In an earlier analysis of 550 to 750 of the donors, roughly 300 Gb of sequence data and some 100 million unique TCR beta sequences from roughly 180 million T cells were reported. A later genetic analysis took genome-wide SNP genotypes for about 55% of the roughly 670 donors and used that subset as a discovery cohort. About 320 gigabases of sequencing data and approximately 93 million unique TCR sequences were included in an early release covering under 650 HLA-typed donors. The number of typed donors differed by locus: about 620-640 for A, B, C, DRB1 and DQB1; 522 for DQA1; 606 for DPA1; and 400 to 480 for DPB1. In the later analysis, no new phenotypic data were used to find candidate immune exposures; instead, reliance was placed on TCR beta sequences and their occurrence across donors. A later analysis re-analyzed previously published TCR beta repertoires from 666 donors and added high-resolution HLA genotyping to study TCR occurrence patterns. The study used immunosequencing to profile the T cell repertoires of under 700 subjects and linked those repertoires to cytomegalovirus serostatus. Across under 500 genotyped donors of the cohort, an average of about 250,000 unique TCR beta nucleotide sequences per donor were sequenced, and 15% to 20% of those sequences were non-productive. A few DR-DQ haplotypes were treated as single units for association and clustering because of strong linkage in the cohort. Of the approximately 400 genotyped donors, 81% were placed in the genetic ancestry cluster associated with self-reported Caucasian donors. Both class I and class II loci were covered by HLA typing, at four-digit resolution. Donor age, sex, ethnicity and CMV serostatus were compiled alongside the repertoire data. The study aimed to test whether cataloging public T cell receptors could reveal signatures of past pathogen exposure. An earlier analysis of some 500 of the donors applied high-throughput TCR beta sequencing to assess whether each TCR beta V gene segment acted as functional or pseudogenic. Along with the 666-subject first cohort, a separate validation cohort of some 130 different subjects was used. All discovery cohort repertoires had been generated using a single sequencing platform. To predict cytomegalovirus infection status, the study brought together high-throughput TCR immunosequencing, statistical association of individual TCRs with disease status, and machine learning. The study at large found these results: A further reported finding was that TCR beta sequences accurately predicted the HLA-A and HLA-B alleles for most subjects in the first cohort. Several of the top co-occurrence clusters appeared to be linked to parvovirus B19, influenza, CMV and Epstein-Barr virus, according to a later analysis. Broadly in line with IMGT annotations, most TCR beta V segments showed up in productive rearrangements about 90% or about 30% of the time in an earlier analysis of approximately 600 of the donors. A few of the identified cytomegalovirus-associated TCR beta chains were confirmed in vitro to be specific for cytomegalovirus antigens. While some public TCRs were present in many individuals, most TCR sequences turned up only very rarely across donors. In a later analysis, HLA-associated TCR beta chains were found to be more clonally expanded and to have lower generation probabilities than equally common non-associated chains. For the cohort, immune exposure information was limited to CMV serostatus. A total of about 180 TCR beta chains were listed by the study as associated with cytomegalovirus. A later genetic analysis associated a missense DCLRE1C variant with V-gene and J-gene trimming of TCR beta chains, and an independent cohort replicated the association. About 15 rarely observed V segments, including chromosome 9 orphons, were excluded from the earlier analysis of approximately 500 of the donors because counts were too low. According to a later analysis, TCR association rates differed among HLA loci, with DRB1 alleles showing the most associated TCRs and HLA-C alleles showing the fewest. Most CMV-associated TCR beta chains appeared to be HLA-restricted in a later analysis, and the HLA associations seemed to be driven largely by CMV exposure. The classifier was reported to diagnose cytomegalovirus status with high specificity and sensitivity in both the original cohort and the validation cohort. Presence/absence analyses assumed roughly uniform sequencing depth across donors, an assumption that may not hold. Linkage disequilibrium might explain the correlated functional status among segregating V segments, but an unknown experimental factor could not be ruled out. The 87-base-pair reads could not distinguish some IMGT-functional V segments, including TRBV6-2 and TRBV6-3, so those segments were excluded. It was suggested by the authors that the approach could potentially be generalized to other disease states and immunological phenotypes. Specific HLA alleles were associated with 16,951 TCR beta sequences at a false discovery rate of 0.05 in a later analysis. A cluster of highly shared sequence variants was judged likely to be a technical artifact of the sequencing pipeline. In this cohort, only TCR beta chains were sequenced, and detectable features were limited by the absence of alpha or paired-chain data. Because HLA typing was unavailable for some donors at each locus, only the typed subset was used in association tests. A later genetic analysis reported fewer N-insertions in productive TCRs among donors in an Asian-associated ancestry cluster than the roughly 700-donor mean. When HLA alleles, especially DR and DQ, strongly co-occurred, attributing TCR associations to individual alleles was difficult.

Library construction relied on the immunoSEQ multiplex PCR assay. For the multiplex PCR, a mixture combining 60 forward primers for TCR Vbeta segments and 13 reverse primers for TCR Jbeta segments was used. The CDR3 region of rearranged TCR beta genes was amplified from genomic DNA by a multiplex PCR assay. Amplified TCR beta libraries were sequenced as 87-base-pair reads on the Illumina HiSeq System. From the authors' description of their analysis: A later analysis tallied 75 million to 85 million unique TCR beta chains across the 666 repertoires, and some 10 million of those chains were shared by two or more donors. A nearest-neighbor algorithm error-corrected the raw reads and collapsed the reads into unique sequences, merging closely related sequences to remove PCR and sequencing errors. To assign V, D and J gene segments, CDR3 sequences were aligned to IMGT reference sequences. For a sequence to be retained, a match of at least six nucleotides to both a V gene segment and a J gene segment was required. Rearrangements were classified as productive when the CDR3 lacked stop codons and remained in frame with V and J, and all other rearrangements were classified as non-productive. Following IMGT convention, CDR3 was defined as the stretch from the second conserved V-encoded cysteine up to the conserved J-encoded phenylalanine. In an earlier analysis of more than 550 of the donors, sequences lacking an unambiguous match to a single V gene segment were excluded. In an earlier analysis of roughly 500 of the donors, V segments were called functional above 56.7% productive rearrangements and were called segregating when the between-donor standard deviation exceeded 5%. To diagnose cytomegalovirus status from the catalog of TCR beta chain sequences, a statistical classification framework was built. V and J gene assignment, in a later analysis, came from comparing TCR nucleotide sequences with IMGT/GENE-DB human TR gene sequences. Using the TCRdist pipeline, a later analysis assigned CDR3 sequences along with most-parsimonious VDJ recombination scenarios. In a later analysis, each TCR beta chain was defined by its CDR3 amino acid sequence together with its V-gene family, and reads without a unique V-gene family were excluded. As a way to deal with suspected cross-contamination and a sequencing artifact, a later analysis dropped 640 or so nucleotide sequences that were highly shared and had low generation probability. A later analysis calculated a clonal expansion index for each public chain from normalized within-repertoire ranks of inferred template counts. Generation probabilities in a later analysis came from a VDJ recombination model fitted to out-of-frame rearrangements, and those results were checked against IGoR. In a later analysis, hypergeometric tests were used to score TCR-TCR, TCR-HLA and TCR-CMV co-occurrence, with a repertoire-size bias correction applied to TCR pairs. A later analysis estimated false discovery rates by permuting HLA or CMV assignments 20 times. A later analysis grouped co-occurring TCRs with DBSCAN, adding TCRdist sequence similarity when clustering within HLA-allele-positive subsets. Repertoires with fewer than 30,000 or more than 120,000 public chains, plus five repertoires with anomalous nucleotide sharing, were excluded from co-occurrence clustering. The source is immuneACCESS, and TCRdb retained only in-frame sequences with V and J called. Part of the clones is not carried over; for the studies checked, unresolved V genes explain less than half of this, and the remainder is unexplained. That table gives V, J and clone size, and the DNA gave D and trimming. This sample is represented by about 130,000 clones; around 77% of them were singletons. The top ten clonotypes cover around 2% of the sample.

In regard to this clone: The antigen this receptor binds is unknown. No quality values exist for individual bases; no much larger clone is one base distant.

The germline V gene yields SGHTS for CDR1 and YDEGEE for CDR2. Reading from cysteine to phenylalanine, the CDR3 counts 15 amino acids. Here the CDR3 DNA is all that survives: 45 bases in frame from base 1. Clipping removes 4 bases from V and 3 bases from J, with 4 as the unmatched junction base count. The cohort consisted of hundreds of healthy bone marrow donors. At the time of sampling, all cohort members were nominally healthy, though unrecorded immune exposures were likely present. The donor was CMV seronegative and was included in the group of approximately 350 seronegative cohort members. Each donor provided a peripheral blood sample, and peripheral blood mononuclear cells were used for TCR beta sequencing. The Qiagen DNeasy Blood Extraction Kit was used to extract genomic DNA from the blood cell samples.

Sequenced material: PBMCs. The sequence was collected from a man aged 25-45 years in good health and CMV-seronegative. The chain links TRBV5-8 with TRBJ2-5, with 12 middle bases fitting TRBD2. The encoded CDR3 is CASSPGLAGKETQYF. The bases are TGTGCCAGCAGCCCCGGACTAGCGGGAAAAGAGACCCAGTACTTC.